One T cell receptor beta chain is described in this entry. The sample belongs to a study of control samples from healthy donors and cancer patients. Sequencing used immunoSEQ multiplex PCR; TCRdb keeps in-frame clones, though not all of them. The repertoire holds some 120,000 clones, about 93% seen once, with about 1.5% in the top ten. Germline assignment: CDR1 MNHEY and CDR2 SMNVEV (reference sequence). V lost 6 bases to trimming and J lost 7 bases; unmatched junction nucleotides: 8. The CDR3 extends over 13 amino acids. The chain links TRBV27 to TRBJ1-1, with 7 bases aligning to TRBD1. This clonotype was sampled from a man in his fifties or sixties with head and neck cancer. The sequenced sample was PBMCs. CDR3 in DNA: TGTGCCAGCAGGCAGGGACAGCGGGATGAAGCTTTCTTT. As protein: CASRQGQRDEAFF.